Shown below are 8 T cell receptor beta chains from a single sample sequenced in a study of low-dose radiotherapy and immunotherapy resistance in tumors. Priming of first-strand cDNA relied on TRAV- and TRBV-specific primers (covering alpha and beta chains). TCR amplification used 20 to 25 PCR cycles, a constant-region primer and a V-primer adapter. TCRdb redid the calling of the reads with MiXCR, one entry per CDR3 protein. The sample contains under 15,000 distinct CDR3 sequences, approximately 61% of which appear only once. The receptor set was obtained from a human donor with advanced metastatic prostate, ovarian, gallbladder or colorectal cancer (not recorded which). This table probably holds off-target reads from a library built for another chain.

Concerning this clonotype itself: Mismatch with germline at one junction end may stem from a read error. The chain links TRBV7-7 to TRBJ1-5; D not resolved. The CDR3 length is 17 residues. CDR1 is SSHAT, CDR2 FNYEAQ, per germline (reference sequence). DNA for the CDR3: TGTGCTAGCAGCTTAGCCCAACACCCACGGGGCAATCAGCCCCAGCATTTT. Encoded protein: CASSLAQHPRGNQPQHF.

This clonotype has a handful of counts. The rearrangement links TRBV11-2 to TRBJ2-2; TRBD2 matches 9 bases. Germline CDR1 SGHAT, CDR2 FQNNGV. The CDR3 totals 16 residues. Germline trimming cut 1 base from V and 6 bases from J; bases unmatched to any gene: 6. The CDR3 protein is CASSLGSGGLAGELFF. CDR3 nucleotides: TGTGCCAGCAGCTTAGGGAGCGGGGGGTTGGCCGGGGAGCTGTTTTTT.

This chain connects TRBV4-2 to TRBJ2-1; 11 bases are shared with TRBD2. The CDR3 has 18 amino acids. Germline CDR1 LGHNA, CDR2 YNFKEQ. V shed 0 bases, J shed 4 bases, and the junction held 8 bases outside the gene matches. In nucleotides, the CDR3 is TGTGCCAGCAGCCAAGAGAAAACTAGCGGGAGTTTGTACAATGAGCAGTTCTTC. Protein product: CASSQEKTSGSLYNEQFF.

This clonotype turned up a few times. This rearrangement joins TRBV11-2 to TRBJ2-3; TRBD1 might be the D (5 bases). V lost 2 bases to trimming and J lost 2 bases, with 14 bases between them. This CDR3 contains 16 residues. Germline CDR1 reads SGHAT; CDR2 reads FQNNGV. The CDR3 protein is CASSLSQGQATDTQYF. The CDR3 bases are TGTGCCAGCAGCTTATCCCAGGGTCAGGCCACAGATACGCAGTATTTT.

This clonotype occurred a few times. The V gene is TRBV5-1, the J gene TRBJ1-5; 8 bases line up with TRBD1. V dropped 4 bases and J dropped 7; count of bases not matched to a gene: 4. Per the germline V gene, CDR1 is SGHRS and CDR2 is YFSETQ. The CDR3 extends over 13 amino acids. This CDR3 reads CASSLNRGQPQHF. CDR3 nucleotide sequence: TGCGCCAGCAGCCTCAACAGGGGGCAGCCCCAGCATTTT.

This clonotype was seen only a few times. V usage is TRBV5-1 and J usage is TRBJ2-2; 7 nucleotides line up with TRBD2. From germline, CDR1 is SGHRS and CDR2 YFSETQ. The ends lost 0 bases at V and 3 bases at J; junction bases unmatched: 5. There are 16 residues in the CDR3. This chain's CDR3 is CASSLARELDTGELFF. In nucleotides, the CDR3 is TGCGCCAGCAGCTTGGCGCGGGAGCTGGACACCGGGGAGCTGTTTTTT.

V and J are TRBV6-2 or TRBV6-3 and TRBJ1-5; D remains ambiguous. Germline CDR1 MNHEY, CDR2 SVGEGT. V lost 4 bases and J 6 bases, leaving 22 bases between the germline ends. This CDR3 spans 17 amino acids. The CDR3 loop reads CASSSAPGRERGQPQHF. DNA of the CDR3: TGTGCCAGCAGTTCAGCCCCGGGGAGGGAAAGAGGTCAGCCCCAGCATTTT.

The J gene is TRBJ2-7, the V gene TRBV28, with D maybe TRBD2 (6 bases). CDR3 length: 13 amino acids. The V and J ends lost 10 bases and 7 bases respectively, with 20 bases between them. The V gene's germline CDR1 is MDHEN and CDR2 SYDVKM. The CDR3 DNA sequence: TGTGCCACATCGTCCTCAGGGACTTGGGAGCAGTACTTC. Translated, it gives CATSSSGTWEQYF.